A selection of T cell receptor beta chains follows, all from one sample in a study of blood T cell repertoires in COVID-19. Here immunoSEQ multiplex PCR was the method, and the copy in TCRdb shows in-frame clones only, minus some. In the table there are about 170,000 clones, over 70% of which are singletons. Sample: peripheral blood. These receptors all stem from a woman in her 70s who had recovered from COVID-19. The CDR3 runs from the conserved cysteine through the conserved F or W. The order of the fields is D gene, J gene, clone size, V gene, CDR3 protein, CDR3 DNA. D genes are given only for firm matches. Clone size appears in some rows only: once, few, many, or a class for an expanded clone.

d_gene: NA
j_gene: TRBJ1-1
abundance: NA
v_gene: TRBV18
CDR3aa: CASSPGRGALGAGEAFF
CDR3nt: TGTGCCAGCTCACCGGGTAGGGGCGCATTGGGGGCTGGTGAAGCTTTCTTT

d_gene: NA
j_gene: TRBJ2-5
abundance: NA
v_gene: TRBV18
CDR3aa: CASGPQGNTQETQYF
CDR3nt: TGTGCCAGCGGACCCCAGGGGAACACCCAAGAGACCCAGTACTTC

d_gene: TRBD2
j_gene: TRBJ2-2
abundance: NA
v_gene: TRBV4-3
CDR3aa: CASSQARTSVAFGELFF
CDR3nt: TGCGCCAGCAGCCAAGCGAGGACTAGCGTGGCATTCGGGGAGCTGTTTTTT

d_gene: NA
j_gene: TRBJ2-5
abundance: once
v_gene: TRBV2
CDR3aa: CASSGRQDEETQYF
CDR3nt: TGTGCCAGCAGTGGGCGACAGGATGAAGAGACCCAGTACTTC

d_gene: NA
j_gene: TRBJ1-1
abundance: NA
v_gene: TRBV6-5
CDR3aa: CASSSHRSPTEAFF
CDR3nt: TGTGCCAGCAGTTCACACAGGTCCCCCACTGAAGCTTTCTTT

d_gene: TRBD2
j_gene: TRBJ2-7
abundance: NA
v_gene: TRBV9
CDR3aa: CASSPGTSNYYEQYF
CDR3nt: TGTGCCAGCAGCCCCGGGACTAGTAACTATTACGAGCAGTACTTC

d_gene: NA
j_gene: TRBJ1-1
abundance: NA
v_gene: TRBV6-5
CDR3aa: CASSPTGGATEAFF
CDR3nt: TGTGCCAGCAGCCCGACGGGAGGGGCCACTGAAGCTTTCTTT

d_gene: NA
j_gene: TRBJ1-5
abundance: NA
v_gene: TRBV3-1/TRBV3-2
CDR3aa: CASSRGAGNQPQHF
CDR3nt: TGTGCCAGCAGCCGTGGGGCAGGCAATCAGCCCCAGCATTTT

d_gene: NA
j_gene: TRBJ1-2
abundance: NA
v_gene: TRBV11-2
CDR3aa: CASSFWQAGYTF
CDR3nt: TGTGCCAGCAGCTTCTGGCAGGCTGGCTACACCTTC

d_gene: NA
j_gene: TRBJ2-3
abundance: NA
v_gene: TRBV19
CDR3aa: CASSIVARTQYF
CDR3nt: TGTGCCAGTAGTATCGTCGCGAGGACGCAGTATTTT

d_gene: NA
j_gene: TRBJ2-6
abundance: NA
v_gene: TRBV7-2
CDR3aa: CASSLVQGLSGANVLTF
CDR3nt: TGTGCCAGCAGCTTGGTTCAGGGGCTCTCTGGGGCCAACGTCCTGACTTTC

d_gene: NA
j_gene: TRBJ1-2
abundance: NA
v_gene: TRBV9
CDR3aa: CASSVDGGGEDYGYTF
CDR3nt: TGTGCCAGCAGCGTAGATGGTGGGGGGGAGGACTATGGCTACACCTTC

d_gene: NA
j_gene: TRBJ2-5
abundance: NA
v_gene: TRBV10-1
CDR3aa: CASSPVRGGETQYF
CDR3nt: TGCGCCAGCAGCCCCGTGCGGGGTGGGGAGACCCAGTACTTC

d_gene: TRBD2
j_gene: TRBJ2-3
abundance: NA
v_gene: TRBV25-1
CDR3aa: CASSRTSGSRTDTQYF
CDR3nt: TGTGCCAGCAGCAGGACTAGCGGGAGCCGCACAGATACGCAGTATTTT

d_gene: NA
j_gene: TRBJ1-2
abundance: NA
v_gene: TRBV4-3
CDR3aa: CASSQDQRVGYTF
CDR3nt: TGCGCCAGCAGCCAAGATCAGCGGGTTGGCTACACCTTC

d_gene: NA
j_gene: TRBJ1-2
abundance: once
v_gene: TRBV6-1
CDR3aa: CASSGGSRGADYGYTF
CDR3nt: TGTGCCAGCAGTGGAGGGTCCAGGGGCGCGGACTATGGCTACACCTTC

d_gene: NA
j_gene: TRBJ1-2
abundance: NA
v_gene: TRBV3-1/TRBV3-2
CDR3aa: CASSQGPYGYTF
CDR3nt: TGTGCCAGCAGCCAAGGGCCCTATGGCTACACCTTC

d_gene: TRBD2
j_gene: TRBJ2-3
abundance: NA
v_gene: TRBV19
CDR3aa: CASSIRAGVGADTQYF
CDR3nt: TGTGCCAGTAGTATTCGGGCGGGAGTTGGGGCAGATACGCAGTATTTT

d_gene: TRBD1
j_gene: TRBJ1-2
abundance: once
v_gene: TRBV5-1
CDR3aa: CASSLGGQGTYGYTF
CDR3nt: TGCGCCAGCAGCTTGGGGGGACAGGGGACATATGGCTACACCTTC

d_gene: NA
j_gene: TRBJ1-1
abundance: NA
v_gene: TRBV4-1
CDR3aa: CASSHPDRRVTEAFF
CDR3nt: TGCGCCAGCAGCCACCCAGACAGGCGGGTCACTGAAGCTTTCTTT

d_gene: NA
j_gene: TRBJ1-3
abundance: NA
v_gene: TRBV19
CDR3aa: CASTPGGESGNTIYF
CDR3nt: TGTGCCAGTACCCCCGGCGGGGAGTCGGGAAACACCATATATTTT

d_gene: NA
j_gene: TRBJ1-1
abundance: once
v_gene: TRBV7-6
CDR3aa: CASSQLQVAFF
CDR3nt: TGTGCCAGCAGCCAGTTGCAGGTGGCTTTCTTT

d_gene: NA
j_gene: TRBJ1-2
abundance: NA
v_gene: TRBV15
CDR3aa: CATSRDGMGGYTF
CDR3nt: TGTGCCACCAGCAGAGACGGGATGGGTGGCTACACCTTC

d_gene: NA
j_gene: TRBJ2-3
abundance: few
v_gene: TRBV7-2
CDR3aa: CASSLAGPHTDTQYF
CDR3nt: TGTGCCAGCAGCTTAGCGGGCCCCCACACAGATACGCAGTATTTT

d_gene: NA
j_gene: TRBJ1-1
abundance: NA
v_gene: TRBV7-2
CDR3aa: CASSTRTANTEAFF
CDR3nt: TGTGCCAGCAGCACCCGGACAGCGAACACTGAAGCTTTCTTT

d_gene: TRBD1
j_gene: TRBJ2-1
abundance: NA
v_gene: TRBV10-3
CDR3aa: CAISDLRTGYNEQFF
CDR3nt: TGTGCCATCAGTGACCTCCGGACAGGCTACAATGAGCAGTTCTTC

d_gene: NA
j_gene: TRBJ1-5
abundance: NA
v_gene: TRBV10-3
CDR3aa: CAISEGHLINQPQHF
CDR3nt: TGTGCCATCAGTGAGGGGCACCTCATCAATCAGCCCCAGCATTTT

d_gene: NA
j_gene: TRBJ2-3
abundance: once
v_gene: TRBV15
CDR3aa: CATSKGLSTDTQYF
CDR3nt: TGTGCCACCAGCAAGGGACTTAGCACAGATACGCAGTATTTT

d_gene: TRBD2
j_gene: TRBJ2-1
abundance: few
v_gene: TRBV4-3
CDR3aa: CASSHGTSGRGEQFF
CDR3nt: TGCGCCAGCAGCCACGGGACTAGCGGGAGGGGTGAGCAGTTCTTC

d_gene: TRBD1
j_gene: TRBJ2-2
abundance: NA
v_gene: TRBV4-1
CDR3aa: CASSTRDSSNTGELFF
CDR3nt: TGCGCCAGCAGCACCCGGGACAGTTCGAACACCGGGGAGCTGTTTTTT

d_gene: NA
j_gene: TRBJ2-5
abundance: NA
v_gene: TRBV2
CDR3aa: CASSVRIQETQYF
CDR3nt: TGTGCCAGCAGTGTCCGTATCCAAGAGACCCAGTACTTC

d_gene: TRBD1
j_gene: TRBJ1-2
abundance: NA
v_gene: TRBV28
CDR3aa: CASSGAGNRGYNYGYTF
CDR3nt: TGTGCCAGCAGCGGAGCCGGGAACAGGGGATATAACTATGGCTACACCTTC

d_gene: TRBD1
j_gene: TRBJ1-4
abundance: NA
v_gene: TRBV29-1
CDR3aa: CSAEQGGDEKLFF
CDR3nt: TGCAGCGCGGAACAGGGGGGAGATGAAAAACTGTTTTTT

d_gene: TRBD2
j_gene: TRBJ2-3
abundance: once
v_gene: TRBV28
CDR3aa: CASSPPGGNSDTQYF
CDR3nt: TGTGCCAGCAGTCCCCCCGGGGGGAACTCAGATACGCAGTATTTT

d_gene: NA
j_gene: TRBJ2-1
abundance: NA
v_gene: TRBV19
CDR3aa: CASSHPGSYNEQFF
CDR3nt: TGTGCCAGTAGCCACCCCGGGTCCTACAATGAGCAGTTCTTC